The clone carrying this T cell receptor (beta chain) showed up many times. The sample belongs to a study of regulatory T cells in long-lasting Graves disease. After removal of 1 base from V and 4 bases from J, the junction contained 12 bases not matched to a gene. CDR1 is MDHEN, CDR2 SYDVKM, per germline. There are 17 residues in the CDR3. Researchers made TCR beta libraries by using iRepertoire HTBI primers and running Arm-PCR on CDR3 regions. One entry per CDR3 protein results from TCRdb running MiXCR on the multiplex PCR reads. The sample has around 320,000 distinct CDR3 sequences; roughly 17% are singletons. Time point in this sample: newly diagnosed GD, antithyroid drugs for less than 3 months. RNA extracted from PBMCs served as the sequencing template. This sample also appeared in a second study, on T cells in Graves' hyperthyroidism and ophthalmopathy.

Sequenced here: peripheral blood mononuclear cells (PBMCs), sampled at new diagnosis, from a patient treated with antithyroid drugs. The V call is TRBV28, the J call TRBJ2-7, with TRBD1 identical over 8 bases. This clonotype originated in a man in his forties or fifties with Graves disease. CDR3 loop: CASSLSPGQVYLYEQYF. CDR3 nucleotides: TGTGCCAGCAGTTTATCTCCGGGACAGGTGTACTTGTACGAGCAGTACTTC.